This entry concerns a single TCR beta chain. Its antigen is not known. This sample is part of a study of T cell responses to AZD1222 COVID-19 vaccine. The assay was immunoSEQ multiplex PCR, and TCRdb's table has in-frame clones only and misses some. Counted here are some 120,000 clones, about nine tenths occurring once; the ten biggest clones make up roughly 7.9%. The CDR3 length is 14 residues. Deletions cut 4 bases from V and 2 bases from J, with 12 bases between. Germline V gives CDR1 SQVTM, CDR2 ANQGSEA. Study conclusions and caveats: Samples come after the peak T cell response, not at day 14. In a largely white British group with more females than males, clonal diversity was possibly underestimated. Close to half of spike-specific TCRs reportedly recognize unmutated variant regions.

The receptor was derived from an adult who received the AZD1222 COVID-19 vaccine. The sequences come from peripheral blood, collected 28 days after the second AZD1222 dose. The genes are TRBV29-1 and TRBJ1-5; D is possibly TRBD1 (6 bases). The CDR3 nucleotides read TGCAGCGTTGTACAGGGACCGGGCAATCAGCCCCAGCATTTT. Protein sequence: CSVVQGPGNQPQHF.